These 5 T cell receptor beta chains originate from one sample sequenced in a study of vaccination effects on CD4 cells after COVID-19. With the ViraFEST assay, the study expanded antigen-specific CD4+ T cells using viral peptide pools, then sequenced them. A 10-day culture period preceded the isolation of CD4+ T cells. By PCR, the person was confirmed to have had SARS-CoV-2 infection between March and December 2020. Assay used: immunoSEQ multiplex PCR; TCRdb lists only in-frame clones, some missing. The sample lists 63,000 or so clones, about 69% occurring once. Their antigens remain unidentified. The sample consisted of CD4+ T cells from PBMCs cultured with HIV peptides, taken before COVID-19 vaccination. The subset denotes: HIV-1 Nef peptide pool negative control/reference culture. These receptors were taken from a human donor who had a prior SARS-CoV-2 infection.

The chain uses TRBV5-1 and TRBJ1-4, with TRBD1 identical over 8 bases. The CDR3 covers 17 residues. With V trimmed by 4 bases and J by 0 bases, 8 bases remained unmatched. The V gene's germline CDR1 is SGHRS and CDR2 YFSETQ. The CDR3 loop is CASSRGQGLSTNEKLFF. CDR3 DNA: TGCGCCAGCAGCCGCGGACAGGGACTTTCAACTAATGAAAAACTGTTTTTT. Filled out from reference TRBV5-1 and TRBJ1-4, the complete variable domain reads KAGVTQTPRYLIKTRGQQVTLSCSPISGHRSVSWYQQTPGQGLQFLFEYFSETQRNKGNFPGRFSGRQFSNSRSEMNVSTLELGDSALYLCASSRGQGLSTNEKLFFGSGTQLSVL.

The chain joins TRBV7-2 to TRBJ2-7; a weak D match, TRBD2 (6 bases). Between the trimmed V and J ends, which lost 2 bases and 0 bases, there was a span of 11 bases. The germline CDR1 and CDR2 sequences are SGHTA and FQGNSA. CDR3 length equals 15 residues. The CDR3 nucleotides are TGTGCCAGCAGCTTACCGGGAGCGTCCTCCTACGAGCAGTACTTC. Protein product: CASSLPGASSYEQYF.

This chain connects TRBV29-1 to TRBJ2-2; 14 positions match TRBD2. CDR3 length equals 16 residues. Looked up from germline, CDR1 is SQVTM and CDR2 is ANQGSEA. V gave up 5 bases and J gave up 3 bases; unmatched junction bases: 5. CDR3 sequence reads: CSVSGTSGSHTGELFF. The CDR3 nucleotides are TGCAGCGTTTCCGGGACTAGCGGGAGTCACACCGGGGAGCTGTTTTTT.

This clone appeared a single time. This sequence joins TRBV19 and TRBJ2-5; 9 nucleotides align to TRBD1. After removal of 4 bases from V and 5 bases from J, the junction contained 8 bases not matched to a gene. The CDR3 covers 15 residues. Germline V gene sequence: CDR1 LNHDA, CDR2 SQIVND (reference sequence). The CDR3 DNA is TGTGCCAGTAGTAACACCGGGACAGGGTTGGAGACCCAGTACTTC. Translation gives CASSNTGTGLETQYF.

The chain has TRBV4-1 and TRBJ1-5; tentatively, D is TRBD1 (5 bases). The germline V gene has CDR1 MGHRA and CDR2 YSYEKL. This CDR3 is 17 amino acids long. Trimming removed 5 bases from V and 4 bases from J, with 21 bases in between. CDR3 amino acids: CASSGYTGGELNQPQHF. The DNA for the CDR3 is TGCGCCAGCAGCGGGTATACTGGGGGGGAGCTAAATCAGCCCCAGCATTTT.